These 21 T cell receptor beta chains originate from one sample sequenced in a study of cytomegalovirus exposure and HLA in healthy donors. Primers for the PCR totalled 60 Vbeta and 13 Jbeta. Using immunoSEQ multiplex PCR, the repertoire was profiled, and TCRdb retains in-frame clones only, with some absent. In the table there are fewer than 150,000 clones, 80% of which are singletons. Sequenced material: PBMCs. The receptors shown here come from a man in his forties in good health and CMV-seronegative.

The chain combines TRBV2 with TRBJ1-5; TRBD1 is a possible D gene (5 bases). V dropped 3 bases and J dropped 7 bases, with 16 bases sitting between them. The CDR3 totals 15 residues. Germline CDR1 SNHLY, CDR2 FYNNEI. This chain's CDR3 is CASSDVGARGQPQHF. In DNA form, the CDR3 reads TGTGCCAGCAGTGACGTCGGGGCGCGGGGACAGCCCCAGCATTTT.

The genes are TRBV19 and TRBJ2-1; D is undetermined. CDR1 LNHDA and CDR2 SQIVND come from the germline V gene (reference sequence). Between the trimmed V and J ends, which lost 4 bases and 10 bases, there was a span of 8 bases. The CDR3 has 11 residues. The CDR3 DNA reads TGTGCCAGTAGTACCCCAGTCGAGCAGTTCTTC. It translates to CASSTPVEQFF.

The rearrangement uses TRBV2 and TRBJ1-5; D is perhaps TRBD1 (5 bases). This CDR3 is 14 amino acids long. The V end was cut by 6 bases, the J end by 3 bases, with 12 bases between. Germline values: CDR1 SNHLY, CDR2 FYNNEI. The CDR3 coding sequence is TGTGCCAGCAGCCGCCGCGGGGCCAATCAGCCCCAGCATTTT. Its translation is CASSRRGANQPQHF.

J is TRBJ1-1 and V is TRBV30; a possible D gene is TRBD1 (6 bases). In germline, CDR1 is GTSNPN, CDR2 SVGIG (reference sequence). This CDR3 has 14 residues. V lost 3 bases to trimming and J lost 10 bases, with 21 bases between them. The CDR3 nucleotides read TGTGCCTGGAGCGCGAATTCAGGGGTAAGGGGAGCTTTCTTT. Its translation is CAWSANSGVRGAFF.

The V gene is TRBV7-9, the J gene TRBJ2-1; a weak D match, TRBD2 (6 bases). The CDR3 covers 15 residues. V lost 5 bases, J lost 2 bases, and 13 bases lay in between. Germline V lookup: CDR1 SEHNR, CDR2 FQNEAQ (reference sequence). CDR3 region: CASSAEGLAYNEQFF. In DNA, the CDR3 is TGTGCCAGCAGCGCGGAGGGTTTAGCCTACAATGAGCAGTTCTTC.

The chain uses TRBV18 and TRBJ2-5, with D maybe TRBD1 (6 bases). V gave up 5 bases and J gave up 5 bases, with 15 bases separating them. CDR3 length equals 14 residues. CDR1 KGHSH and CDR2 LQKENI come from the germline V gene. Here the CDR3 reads CASSSTGSWETQYF. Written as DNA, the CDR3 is TGTGCCAGCTCATCGACAGGCTCGTGGGAGACCCAGTACTTC.

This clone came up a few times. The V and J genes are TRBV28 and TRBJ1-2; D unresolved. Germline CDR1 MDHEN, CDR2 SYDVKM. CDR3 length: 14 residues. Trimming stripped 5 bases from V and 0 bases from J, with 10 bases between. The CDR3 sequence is CASSPHGSNYGYTF. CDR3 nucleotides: TGTGCCAGCAGTCCCCACGGGTCTAACTATGGCTACACCTTC.

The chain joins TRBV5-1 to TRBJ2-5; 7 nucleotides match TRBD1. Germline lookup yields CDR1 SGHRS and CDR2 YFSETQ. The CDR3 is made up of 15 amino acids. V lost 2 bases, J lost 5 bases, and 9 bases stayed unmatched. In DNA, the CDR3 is TGCGCCAGCAGCTTACTAGGTACAGGGGTGGAGACCCAGTACTTC. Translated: CASSLLGTGVETQYF.

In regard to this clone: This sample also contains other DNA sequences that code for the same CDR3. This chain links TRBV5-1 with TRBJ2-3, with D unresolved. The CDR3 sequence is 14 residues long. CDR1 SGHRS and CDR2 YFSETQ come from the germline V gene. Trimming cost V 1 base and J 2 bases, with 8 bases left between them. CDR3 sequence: CASSLPTVTDTQYF. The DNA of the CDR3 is TGCGCCAGCAGCTTGCCTACCGTCACAGATACGCAGTATTTT.

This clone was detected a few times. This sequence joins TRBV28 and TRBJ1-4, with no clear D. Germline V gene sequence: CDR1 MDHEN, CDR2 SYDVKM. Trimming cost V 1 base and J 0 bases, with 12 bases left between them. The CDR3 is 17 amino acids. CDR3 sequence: CASSLSITEATNEKLFF. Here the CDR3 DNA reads TGTGCCAGCAGTTTATCTATAACAGAAGCAACTAATGAAAAACTGTTTTTT.

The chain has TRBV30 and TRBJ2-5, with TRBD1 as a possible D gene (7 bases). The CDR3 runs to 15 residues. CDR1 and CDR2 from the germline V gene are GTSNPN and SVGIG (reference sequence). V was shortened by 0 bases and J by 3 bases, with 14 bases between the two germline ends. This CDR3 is CAWSVSGGTKETQYF. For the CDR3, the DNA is TGTGCCTGGAGTGTTTCAGGGGGGACCAAAGAGACCCAGTACTTC.

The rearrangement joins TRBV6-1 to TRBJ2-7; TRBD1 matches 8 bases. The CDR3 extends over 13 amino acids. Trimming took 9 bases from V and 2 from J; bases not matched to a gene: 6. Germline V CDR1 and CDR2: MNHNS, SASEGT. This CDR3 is CARAGTGPYEQYF. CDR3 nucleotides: TGTGCCAGGGCCGGGACAGGACCCTACGAGCAGTACTTC.

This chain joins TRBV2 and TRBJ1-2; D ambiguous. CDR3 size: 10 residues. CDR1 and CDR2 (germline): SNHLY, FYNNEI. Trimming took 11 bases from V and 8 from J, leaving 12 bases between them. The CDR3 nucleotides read TGTGCCGGATTATGGAGGGGCTACACCTTC. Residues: CAGLWRGYTF.

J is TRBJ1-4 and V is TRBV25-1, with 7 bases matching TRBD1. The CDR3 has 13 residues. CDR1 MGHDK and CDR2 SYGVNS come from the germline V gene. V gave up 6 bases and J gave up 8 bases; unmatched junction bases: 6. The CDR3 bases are TGTGCCAGCAGCCCCGGGACAGACGAAAAACTGTTTTTT. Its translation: CASSPGTDEKLFF.

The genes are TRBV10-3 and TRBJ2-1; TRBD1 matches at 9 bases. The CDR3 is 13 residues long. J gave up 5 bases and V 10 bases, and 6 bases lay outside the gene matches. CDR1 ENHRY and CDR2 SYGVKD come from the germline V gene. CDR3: CATGQGIDNEQFF. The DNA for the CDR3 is TGTGCCACCGGACAGGGGATTGACAATGAGCAGTTCTTC.

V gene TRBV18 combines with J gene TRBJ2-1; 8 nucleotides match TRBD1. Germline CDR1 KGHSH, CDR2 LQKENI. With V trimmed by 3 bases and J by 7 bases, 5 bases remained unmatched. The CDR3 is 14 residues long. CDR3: CASSPGQVGNEQFF. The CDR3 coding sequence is TGTGCCAGCTCACCGGGACAGGTTGGTAATGAGCAGTTCTTC.

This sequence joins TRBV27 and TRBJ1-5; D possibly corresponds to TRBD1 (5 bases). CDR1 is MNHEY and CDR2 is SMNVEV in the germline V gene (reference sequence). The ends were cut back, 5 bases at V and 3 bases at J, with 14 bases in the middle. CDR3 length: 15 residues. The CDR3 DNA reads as TGTGCCAGCAGTCCCGAACCAGGGAACAATCAGCCCCAGCATTTT. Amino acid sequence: CASSPEPGNNQPQHF.

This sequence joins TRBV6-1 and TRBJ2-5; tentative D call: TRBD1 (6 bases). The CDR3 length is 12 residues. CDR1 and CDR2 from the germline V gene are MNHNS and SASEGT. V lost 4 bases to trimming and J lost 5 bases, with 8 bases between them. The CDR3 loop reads CASSVRGETQYF. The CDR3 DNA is TGTGCCAGCAGTGTTAGGGGGGAGACCCAGTACTTC.

CDR3 sequence reads: CASSSTGIGANVLTF. In nucleotides, the CDR3 is TGTGCCAGCAGTTCTACGGGGATTGGGGCCAACGTCCTGACTTTC. The chain employs TRBV6-1 and TRBJ2-6; D may be TRBD2 (5 bases). CDR1 MNHNS and CDR2 SASEGT come from the germline V gene. This CDR3 contains 15 residues. The V gene lost 5 bases and the J gene lost 3 bases, with 11 bases spanning the gap.

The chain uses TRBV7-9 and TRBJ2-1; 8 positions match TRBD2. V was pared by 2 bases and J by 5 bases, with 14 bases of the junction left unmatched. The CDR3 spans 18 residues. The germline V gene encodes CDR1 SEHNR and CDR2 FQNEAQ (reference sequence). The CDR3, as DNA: TGTGCCAGCAGCTTACCCCTTCGGTTAGCGGGGCTCCACAATGAGCAGTTCTTC. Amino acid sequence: CASSLPLRLAGLHNEQFF.

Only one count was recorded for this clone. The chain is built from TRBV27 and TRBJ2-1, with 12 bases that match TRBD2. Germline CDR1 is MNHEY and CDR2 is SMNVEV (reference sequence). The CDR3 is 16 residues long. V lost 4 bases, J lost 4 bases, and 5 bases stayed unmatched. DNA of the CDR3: TGTGCCAGCAGTTCGTGGACTAGCGGGAAATACAATGAGCAGTTCTTC. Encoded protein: CASSSWTSGKYNEQFF.